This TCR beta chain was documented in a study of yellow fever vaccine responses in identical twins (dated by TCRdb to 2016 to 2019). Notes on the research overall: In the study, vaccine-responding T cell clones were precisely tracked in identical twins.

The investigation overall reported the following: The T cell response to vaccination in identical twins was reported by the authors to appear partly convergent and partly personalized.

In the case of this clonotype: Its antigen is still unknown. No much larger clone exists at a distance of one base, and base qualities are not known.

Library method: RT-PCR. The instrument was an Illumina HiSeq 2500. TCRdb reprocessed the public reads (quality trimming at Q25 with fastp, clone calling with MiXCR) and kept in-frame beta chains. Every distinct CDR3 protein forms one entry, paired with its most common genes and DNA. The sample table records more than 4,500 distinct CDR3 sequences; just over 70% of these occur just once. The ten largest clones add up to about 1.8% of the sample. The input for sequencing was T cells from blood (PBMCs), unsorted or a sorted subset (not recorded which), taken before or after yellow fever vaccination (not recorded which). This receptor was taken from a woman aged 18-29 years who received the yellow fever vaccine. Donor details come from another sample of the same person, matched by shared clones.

The nucleotide sequence reads TGCGCCAGCACCCGGGACAGGGCTTACAATGAGCAGTTCTTC. Its protein product is CASTRDRAYNEQFF. In this chain, TRBV10-1 is recombined with TRBJ2-1; 9 junctional bases match TRBD1. The CDR3 has 14 amino acids, counting the end cysteine and phenylalanine. Only CDR3 DNA is held: 42 bases, read in frame from base 1. Trimming removed 7 bases from V and 4 bases from J; the gene matches leave 5 bases unexplained. Taken from the germline V gene (reference sequence), the CDR1 and CDR2 loops are WNHNN and SYGVQD.